Listed here are 23 T cell receptor beta chains from one sample, sequenced in a study of CD8 T cells in Susac syndrome. The RNA input was roughly 0.45 to 1 ug, and it was reverse transcribed with random hexamers. TCRdb re-called the immunoSEQ multiplex PCR reads with MiXCR, one entry per CDR3 protein. This sample has about 150,000 distinct CDR3 sequences, with about 95% found just once. The sequenced material came from CD8+ T cells from PBMCs. These receptors originate from a human donor with multiple sclerosis.

V gene TRBV7-9 combines with J gene TRBJ2-5; D perhaps matches TRBD2 (5 bases). The CDR3 contains 16 residues. Per the germline V gene, CDR1 is SEHNR and CDR2 is FQNEAQ (reference sequence). The V end lost 2 bases, the J end lost 3 bases, and 16 bases lay between the germline ends. This CDR3 reads CASSLWADYQEETQYF. The CDR3, as DNA: TGTGCCAGCAGCTTATGGGCAGACTACCAAGAAGAGACCCAGTACTTC.

The chain combines TRBV3-1 with TRBJ2-2; 8 bases agree with TRBD2. With V trimmed by 7 bases and J by 3 bases, 7 bases remained unmatched. CDR1 is LGHDT, CDR2 YNNKEL, per germline (reference sequence). The CDR3 is 15 amino acids. This CDR3 is CASTTGTRYTGELFF. The CDR3 DNA reads as TGTGCCAGCACCACCGGGACTAGGTACACCGGGGAGCTGTTTTTT.

V usage is TRBV30 and J usage is TRBJ1-1, with a possible D match to TRBD1 (5 bases). Trimming took off 4 bases at V and 5 bases at J, with 11 bases between the two ends. In germline, CDR1 is GTSNPN, CDR2 SVGIG (reference sequence). The CDR3 is 12 amino acids. The CDR3 nucleotides are TGTGCCTGGATTCTGGGGGGGACTGAAGCTTTCTTT. Protein sequence: CAWILGGTEAFF.

The chain couples TRBV11-2 to TRBJ1-5; possible D gene TRBD1, 5 bases. Germline V gives CDR1 SGHAT, CDR2 FQNNGV. The CDR3 spans 13 residues. V lost 5 bases to trimming and J lost 3 bases, with 8 bases between them. CDR3 sequence reads: CASSPGANQPQHF. The CDR3, as DNA: TGTGCCAGCAGCCCCGGGGCCAATCAGCCCCAGCATTTT.

The chain uses TRBV29-1 and TRBJ2-3; possibly TRBD1 or TRBD2 for D (6 bases each). The CDR3 length is 16 residues. The germline V gene encodes CDR1 SQVTM and CDR2 ANQGSEA. V lost 0 bases to trimming and J lost 4 bases, with 17 bases between them. The CDR3 bases are TGCAGCGTTGAAGATCCGGGGGCGGGCGGGCCAGATACGCAGTATTTT. Translating gives CSVEDPGAGGPDTQYF.

The rearrangement links TRBV3-1 to TRBJ2-1; D is possibly TRBD2 (6 bases). This CDR3 comprises 13 residues. From germline, CDR1 is LGHDT and CDR2 YNNKEL (reference sequence). Trimming took off 4 bases at V and 4 bases at J, with 8 bases between the two ends. CDR3 residues: CASSPGLYNEQFF. The CDR3 region has the DNA TGTGCCAGCAGCCCGGGACTTTACAATGAGCAGTTCTTC.

This chain links TRBV6-5 with TRBJ1-2; possible D gene TRBD1, 5 bases. V was pared by 7 bases and J by 5 bases, with 20 bases between. This CDR3 spans 15 amino acids. Germline V gene lookup returns CDR1 MNHEY and CDR2 SVGAGI. In DNA, the CDR3 is TGTGCCAGCATCCCGCAGGGCGGCCCCTTGTATGGCTACACCTTC. Amino acids: CASIPQGGPLYGYTF.

The rearrangement links TRBV9 to TRBJ1-1; 7 nucleotides match TRBD1. This CDR3 is 12 amino acids long. J lost 5 bases, V lost 3 bases, and 1 base had no gene match. Germline lookup yields CDR1 SGDLS and CDR2 YYNGEE. This CDR3 reads CASSGTGTEAFF. CDR3 DNA: TGTGCCAGCAGCGGGACAGGAACTGAAGCTTTCTTT.

The chain is built from TRBV20-1 and TRBJ1-5; 7 bases line up with TRBD1. V trimming: 6 bases; J trimming: 1 base; junction bases outside the gene matches: 12. There are 16 residues in the CDR3. CDR1 DFQATT and CDR2 SNEGSKA come from the germline V gene (reference sequence). The CDR3 protein is CSAETGFRGSNQPQHF. The CDR3 DNA is TGCAGTGCGGAGACAGGGTTTAGGGGAAGCAATCAGCCCCAGCATTTT.

V usage is TRBV15 and J usage is TRBJ2-1; 15 bases match TRBD2. The trim removed 0 bases at V and 10 bases at J, leaving 4 bases unmatched. In germline, CDR1 is LNHNV, CDR2 YYDKDF (reference sequence). There are 16 residues in the CDR3. CDR3 coding DNA: TGTGCCACCAGCAGAGACCGGACTAGCGGGGGGGCAGAGCAGTTCTTC. This encodes CATSRDRTSGGAEQFF.

The V gene is TRBV7-8, the J gene TRBJ2-1; maybe TRBD2 (6 bases). There are 14 residues in the CDR3. Germline V gene lookup returns CDR1 SGHVS and CDR2 FQNEAQ. With 0 bases removed from V and 8 bases from J, the gap between germline ends came to 11 bases. In nucleotides, the CDR3 is TGTGCCAGCAGCTTAGCAGGAGGGTTGGATGAGCAGTTCTTC. Amino acid sequence: CASSLAGGLDEQFF.

V is TRBV20-1 and J is TRBJ2-4; D may be TRBD2 (5 bases). The germline V gene has CDR1 DFQATT and CDR2 SNEGSKA (reference sequence). The CDR3 spans 10 residues. V was clipped by 6 bases and J by 9 bases, with 9 bases between them. The CDR3 nucleotides read TGCAGTGCACAGAGCGGCATTCAGTACTTC. Translating gives CSAQSGIQYF.

This clonotype was seen a single time. The J gene is TRBJ2-7, the V gene TRBV12-3 or TRBV12-4; 7 nucleotides agree with TRBD2. CDR3 length: 15 amino acids. V trimming: 4 bases; J trimming: 0 bases; junction bases outside the gene matches: 6. In nucleotides, the CDR3 is TGTGCCAGCAGTTGGCGGGAGATCTACTCCTACGAGCAGTACTTC. It specifies CASSWREIYSYEQYF.

The genes are TRBV20-1 and TRBJ2-7; D gene unclear. The CDR3 is 12 amino acids. CDR1 is DFQATT and CDR2 is SNEGSKA in the germline V gene (reference sequence). The V end was cut by 0 bases, the J end by 9 bases, with 12 bases between. The CDR3 spells CSARDRVGRQYV. In DNA form, the CDR3 reads TGCAGTGCTAGAGATAGGGTGGGAAGGCAGTACGTC.

This chain's CDR3 is CASSLLGEPTDTQYF. CDR3 coding DNA: TGTGCCAGCAGCTTATTGGGAGAACCCACAGATACGCAGTATTTT. V is TRBV7-8 and J is TRBJ2-3; tentatively, D is TRBD2 (5 bases). V lost 2 bases to trimming and J lost 2 bases, with 11 bases between them. The V gene's germline CDR1 is SGHVS and CDR2 FQNEAQ. The CDR3 extends over 15 amino acids.

For the CDR3, the DNA is TGTGCCAGCAGCGACCCCGCAGGGGGCGTCACTGAAGCTTTCTTT. Its translation is CASSDPAGGVTEAFF. The genes are TRBV9 and TRBJ1-1; 8 nucleotides match TRBD1. CDR1 and CDR2 from the germline V gene are SGDLS and YYNGEE. The length of the CDR3 is 15 residues. The V gene end was trimmed by 3 bases and the J gene end by 4 bases; junction bases not matched to a gene: 8.

The V call is TRBV12-3 or TRBV12-4, the J call TRBJ2-7, with 7 bases that match TRBD2. The CDR3 runs to 12 residues. V shed 6 bases, J shed 6 bases, and the junction held 5 bases outside the gene matches. CDR3 loop: CASSGGGSEQYV. CDR3 sequence (DNA): TGTGCCAGCAGCGGCGGCGGGAGCGAGCAGTACGTC.

The rearrangement joins TRBV6-5 to TRBJ2-7; no clear D. The CDR3 totals 13 residues. The V and J ends lost 0 bases and 6 bases respectively, with 9 bases between them. Germline loops: CDR1 MNHEY, CDR2 SVGAGI. This CDR3 is CASSYSPWGEQYV. In nucleotides, the CDR3 is TGTGCCAGCAGTTACTCTCCTTGGGGCGAGCAGTACGTC.

This chain links TRBV14 with TRBJ1-2; 7 bases are a match to TRBD1. Germline loops: CDR1 SGHDN, CDR2 FVKESK. This CDR3 is built from 14 residues. V was pared by 5 bases and J by 7 bases, with 10 bases of the junction left unmatched. CDR3 amino acids: CASSEVGTVRGYTF. CDR3 DNA sequence: TGTGCCAGCAGCGAGGTCGGGACAGTTCGTGGCTACACCTTC. Full variable domain (outside the CDR3, taken from reference TRBV14 and TRBJ1-2): EAGVTQFPSHSVIEKGQTVTLRCDPISGHDNLYWYRRVMGKEIKFLLHFVKESKQDESGMPNNRFLAERTGGTYSTLKVQPAELEDSGVYFCASSEVGTVRGYTFGSGTRLTVV.

This clonotype was recorded only once. The V gene is TRBV27, the J gene TRBJ1-1; 12 nucleotides align to TRBD1. V shed 6 bases and J 1 base; nucleotides not matched to a gene: 9. Per the germline V gene, CDR1 is MNHEY and CDR2 is SMNVEV (reference sequence). CDR3 size: 17 residues. CDR3 bases: TGTGCCAGCAGCAAGTTAGGGACAGGGGGCGCGAACACTGAAGCTTTCTTT. Translation gives CASSKLGTGGANTEAFF.

This clonotype was detected only once. This sequence joins TRBV7-9 and TRBJ1-2, with a weak D call TRBD1 (6 bases). Germline assignment: CDR1 SEHNR and CDR2 FQNEAQ (reference sequence). This CDR3 is built from 14 residues. The V gene lost 1 base and the J gene lost 6 bases, with 12 bases spanning the gap. The CDR3 DNA reads as TGTGCCAGCAGCTTAGTCGGGGGCGGGGATGGCTACACCTTC. It encodes CASSLVGGGDGYTF.

CDR3 amino acids: CASSPTEGPAKNIQYF. The DNA for the CDR3 is TGTGCCAGCAGTCCCACCGAGGGACCGGCCAAAAACATTCAGTACTTC. V is TRBV28 and J is TRBJ2-4, with D perhaps being TRBD1 or TRBD2 (5 bases each). Germline V gene sequence: CDR1 MDHEN, CDR2 SYDVKM. The ends were cut back, 5 bases at V and 1 base at J, with 15 bases in the middle. This CDR3 spans 16 amino acids.

The chain recombines TRBV7-3 with TRBJ2-5; 7 nucleotides agree with TRBD2. Looked up from germline, CDR1 is SGHTA and CDR2 is FQGTGA. CDR3 length: 15 residues. V was pared by 5 bases and J by 5 bases, with 11 bases of the junction left unmatched. In nucleotides, the CDR3 is TGTGCCAGCAGCCCCCACCGGACTAGAGAGGAGACCCAGTACTTC. It codes for CASSPHRTREETQYF. The variable domain in full, with the rest retrieved from reference TRBV7-3 and TRBJ2-5, is GAGVSQTPSNKVTEKGKYVELRCDPISGHTALYWYRQSLGQGPEFLIYFQGTGAADDSGLPNDRFFAVRPEGSVSTLKIQRTERGDSAVYLCASSPHRTREETQYFGPGTRLLVL.